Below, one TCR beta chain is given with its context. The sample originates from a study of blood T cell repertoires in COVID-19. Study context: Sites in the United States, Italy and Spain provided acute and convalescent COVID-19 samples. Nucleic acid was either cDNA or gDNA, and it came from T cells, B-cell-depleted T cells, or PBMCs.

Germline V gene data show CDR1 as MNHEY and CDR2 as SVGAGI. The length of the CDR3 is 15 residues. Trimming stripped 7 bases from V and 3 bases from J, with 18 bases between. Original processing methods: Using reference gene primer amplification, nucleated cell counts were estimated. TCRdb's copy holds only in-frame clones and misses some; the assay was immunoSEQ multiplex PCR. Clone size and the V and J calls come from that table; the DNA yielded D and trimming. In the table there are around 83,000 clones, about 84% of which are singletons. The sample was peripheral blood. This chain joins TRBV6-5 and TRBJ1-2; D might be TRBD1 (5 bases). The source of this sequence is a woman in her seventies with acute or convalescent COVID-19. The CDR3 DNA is TGTGCCAGCACCTATACTCCCAGGGCTGACTATGGCTACACCTTC. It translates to CASTYTPRADYGYTF.